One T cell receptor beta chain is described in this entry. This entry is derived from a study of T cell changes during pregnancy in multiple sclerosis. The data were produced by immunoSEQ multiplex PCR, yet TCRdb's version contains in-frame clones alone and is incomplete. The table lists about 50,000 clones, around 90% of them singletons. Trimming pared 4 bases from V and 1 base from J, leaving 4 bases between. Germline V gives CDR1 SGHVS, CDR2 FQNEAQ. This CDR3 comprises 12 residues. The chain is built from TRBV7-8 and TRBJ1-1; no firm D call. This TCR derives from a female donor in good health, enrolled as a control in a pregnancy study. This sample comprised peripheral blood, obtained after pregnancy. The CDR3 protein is CASSSKNTEAFF. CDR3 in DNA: TGTGCCAGCAGCTCCAAGAACACTGAAGCTTTCTTT.